The clone carrying this T cell receptor (beta chain) was found a few times. The same CDR3 arises from other DNA sequences in this sample as well. The CDR3 covers 12 residues. V was shortened by 0 bases and J by 4 bases, with 6 bases between the two germline ends. Per the germline V gene, CDR1 is GTSNPN and CDR2 is SVGIG (reference sequence). Assay: immunoSEQ multiplex PCR; the TCRdb copy retains only in-frame clones and omits some. The sample lists around 250,000 clones; approximately 82% were seen once. The source of the sample is a study of blood T cell repertoires in COVID-19. As for the study in general: T cells, B-cell-depleted T cells, or PBMCs supplied cDNA or gDNA.

The clonotype was recovered from an elderly man with acute or convalescent COVID-19. This chain connects TRBV30 to TRBJ2-5; no firm D call. Sequencing was done on a sample of peripheral blood. This chain's CDR3 is CAWSVRGETQYF. CDR3 sequence (DNA): TGTGCCTGGAGTGTACGAGGAGAGACCCAGTACTTC.